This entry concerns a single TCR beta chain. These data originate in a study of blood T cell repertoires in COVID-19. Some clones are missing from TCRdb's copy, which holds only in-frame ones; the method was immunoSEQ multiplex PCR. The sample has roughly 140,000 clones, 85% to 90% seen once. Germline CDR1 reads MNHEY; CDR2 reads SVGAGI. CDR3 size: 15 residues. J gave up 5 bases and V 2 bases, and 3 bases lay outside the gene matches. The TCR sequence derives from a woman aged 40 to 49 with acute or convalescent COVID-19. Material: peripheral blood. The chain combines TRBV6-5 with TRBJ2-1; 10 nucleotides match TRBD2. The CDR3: CASSYTAGGDNEQFF. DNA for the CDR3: TGTGCCAGCAGTTACACAGCGGGGGGGGACAATGAGCAGTTCTTC.